The sample holds a few counts of the clone carrying this TCR beta chain. Assay used: immunoSEQ multiplex PCR; TCRdb lists only in-frame clones, some missing. Here the sample spans some 120,000 clones, approximately 90% being singletons. The data were taken from a study of T cell responses to AZD1222 COVID-19 vaccine. Trimming removed 0 bases from V and 8 bases from J, with 6 bases in between. The V gene's germline CDR1 is SGHRS and CDR2 YFSETQ. The CDR3 sequence is 12 residues long. The starting material was peripheral blood, obtained 28 days after the second dose of the MenACWY control vaccine. The V gene is TRBV5-1, the J gene TRBJ2-1; tentatively, D is TRBD2 (5 bases). The TCR comes from an adult who received the MenACWY meningococcal vaccine as a control. The chain's CDR3 is CASSLGGDEQFF. DNA of the CDR3: TGCGCCAGCAGCTTGGGGGGAGATGAGCAGTTCTTC.